A selection of T cell receptor beta chains follows, all from one sample in a study of T cells in Graves' hyperthyroidism and ophthalmopathy. TCRdb independently ran MiXCR on the multiplex PCR reads; one entry per CDR3 protein. The sample yields around 440,000 distinct CDR3 sequences, 15% to 18% seen once. Sequences were obtained from blood. The origin of the receptors is a woman between 18 and 29 years old with Graves' hyperthyroidism. Both conserved end residues are part of each CDR3. Fields, in order: D gene, clone size, J gene, V gene, CDR3 protein, CDR3 DNA. The D gene is left open where the match is weak. Some rows mark clone size as missing; the rest say once, few, many or name a class of expanded clone.

d_call: .
clone_size: .
j_call: TRBJ2-3
v_call: TRBV11-2
cdr3_aa: CASSLGSATDTQYF
cdr3_nt: TGTGCCAGCAGCTTAGGGTCTGCTACAGATACGCAGTATTTT

d_call: .
clone_size: many
j_call: TRBJ1-2
v_call: TRBV12-3/TRBV12-4
cdr3_aa: CASSLNRESYGYTF
cdr3_nt: TGTGCCAGCAGTTTGAACAGGGAGAGCTATGGCTACACCTTC

d_call: .
clone_size: many
j_call: TRBJ2-3
v_call: TRBV12-3/TRBV12-4
cdr3_aa: CASSTSRGTDTQYF
cdr3_nt: .

d_call: .
clone_size: many
j_call: TRBJ2-7
v_call: TRBV9
cdr3_aa: CASSVGTANPSYEQYF
cdr3_nt: TGTGCCAGCAGCGTAGGGACAGCCAACCCCTCCTACGAGCAGTACTTC

d_call: TRBD2
clone_size: many
j_call: TRBJ2-7
v_call: TRBV5-1
cdr3_aa: CASSFLAGGRDEQYF
cdr3_nt: TGCGCCAGCAGCTTCCTTGCGGGAGGGAGGGACGAGCAGTACTTC

d_call: TRBD2
clone_size: many
j_call: TRBJ2-2
v_call: TRBV7-9
cdr3_aa: CASSSWAGDQIATGELFF
cdr3_nt: TGTGCCAGCAGCTCATGGGCGGGGGACCAGATTGCCACCGGGGAGCTGTTTTTT

d_call: .
clone_size: many
j_call: TRBJ2-3
v_call: TRBV3-1
cdr3_aa: CASSHDMLSTDTQYF
cdr3_nt: TGTGCCAGCAGCCATGACATGCTTAGCACAGATACGCAGTATTTT

d_call: .
clone_size: many
j_call: TRBJ2-3
v_call: TRBV5-5
cdr3_aa: CASSLGAGFTDTQYF
cdr3_nt: TGTGCCAGCAGCTTGGGAGCAGGGTTCACAGATACGCAGTATTTT

d_call: TRBD2
clone_size: .
j_call: TRBJ2-5
v_call: TRBV7-8
cdr3_aa: CASGRLAGVQGETQYF
cdr3_nt: TGTGCCAGCGGGCGACTAGCGGGGGTTCAGGGTGAGACCCAGTACTTC

d_call: .
clone_size: many
j_call: TRBJ1-2
v_call: TRBV7-2
cdr3_aa: CASSLGTVHYGYTF
cdr3_nt: TGTGCCAGCAGCTTAGGGACAGTACACTATGGCTACACCTTC

d_call: .
clone_size: many
j_call: TRBJ2-7
v_call: TRBV29-1
cdr3_aa: CSVGLDEQYF
cdr3_nt: TGCAGCGTTGGACTAGACGAGCAGTACTTC

d_call: .
clone_size: many
j_call: TRBJ1-1
v_call: TRBV29-1
cdr3_aa: CSVVGQPNTEAFF
cdr3_nt: TGCAGCGTTGTAGGGCAGCCGAACACTGAAGCTTTCTTT

d_call: .
clone_size: many
j_call: TRBJ1-5
v_call: TRBV28
cdr3_aa: CASSPPQHF
cdr3_nt: TGTGCCAGCAGCCCGCCCCAGCATTTT

d_call: TRBD1
clone_size: many
j_call: TRBJ2-3
v_call: TRBV7-3
cdr3_aa: CASSPTGGTDTQYF
cdr3_nt: TGTGCCAGCAGCCCGACAGGGGGCACAGATACGCAGTATTTT

d_call: TRBD2
clone_size: few
j_call: TRBJ2-1
v_call: TRBV4-1
cdr3_aa: CASSRTSAQAGGHLFF
cdr3_nt: TGCGCCAGCAGCCGGACAAGCGCCCAAGCGGGGGGGCATCTGTTCTTC

d_call: TRBD2
clone_size: .
j_call: TRBJ2-1
v_call: TRBV6-6
cdr3_aa: CASSYLLAGDEQFF
cdr3_nt: TGTGCCAGCAGTTACTTACTAGCGGGGGACGAGCAGTTCTTC

d_call: TRBD1
clone_size: many
j_call: TRBJ2-3
v_call: TRBV18
cdr3_aa: CASSPRTGLTDTQYF
cdr3_nt: TGTGCCAGCTCACCTCGGACAGGGCTCACAGATACGCAGTATTTT

d_call: .
clone_size: many
j_call: TRBJ2-7
v_call: TRBV11-2
cdr3_aa: CASSYMDGSYEQYF
cdr3_nt: TGTGCCAGCAGCTACATGGACGGGTCCTACGAGCAGTACTTC

d_call: TRBD1
clone_size: many
j_call: TRBJ1-6
v_call: TRBV18
cdr3_aa: CASSPGQGDSPLHF
cdr3_nt: TGTGCCAGCTCACCAGGACAGGGTGATTCACCCCTCCACTTT

d_call: .
clone_size: many
j_call: TRBJ1-4
v_call: TRBV7-9
cdr3_aa: CASAPGGHEKLFF
cdr3_nt: TGTGCCAGCGCCCCAGGAGGTCATGAAAAACTGTTTTTT

d_call: .
clone_size: .
j_call: TRBJ2-1
v_call: TRBV7-9
cdr3_aa: CASSRGGARHEQSF
cdr3_nt: TGTGCCAGCAGCCGGGGTGGGGCGCGGCATGAGCAGTCCTTC

d_call: TRBD2
clone_size: many
j_call: TRBJ2-4
v_call: TRBV7-9
cdr3_aa: CASSSRAGGRGNIQYF
cdr3_nt: TGTGCCAGCAGCTCACGTGCGGGAGGACGTGGGAACATTCAGTACTTC

d_call: TRBD1
clone_size: many
j_call: TRBJ2-1
v_call: TRBV13
cdr3_aa: CASSQRGQATNEQFF
cdr3_nt: TGTGCCAGCAGCCAAAGGGGGCAGGCGACGAATGAGCAGTTCTTC

d_call: TRBD1
clone_size: many
j_call: TRBJ1-2
v_call: TRBV12-3/TRBV12-4
cdr3_aa: CASSRDSSSYGYTF
cdr3_nt: TGTGCCAGCAGCCGGGACAGTTCCTCTTATGGCTACACCTTC

d_call: .
clone_size: .
j_call: TRBJ2-3
v_call: TRBV14
cdr3_aa: CASSHLLRSGEYRSDTQYF
cdr3_nt: TGTGCCAGCAGCCACCTACTTCGGTCCGGAGAATATAGGTCAGATACGCAGTATTTT

d_call: TRBD1
clone_size: many
j_call: TRBJ1-4
v_call: TRBV19
cdr3_aa: CASSTTGTGNEKLFF
cdr3_nt: TGTGCCAGTAGTACAACCGGGACAGGGAATGAAAAACTGTTTTTT

d_call: TRBD2
clone_size: .
j_call: TRBJ2-3
v_call: TRBV11-3
cdr3_aa: CASSSSLPRLAGGRSPTDTQYF
cdr3_nt: TGTGCCAGCAGCTCTAGTCTTCCTAGGCTAGCGGGAGGCAGGTCCCCCACAGATACGCAGTATTTT

d_call: .
clone_size: many
j_call: TRBJ2-5
v_call: TRBV3-1
cdr3_aa: CASSRPHPETQYF
cdr3_nt: TGTGCCAGCAGTCGCCCCCATCCGGAGACCCAGTACTTC

d_call: .
clone_size: few
j_call: TRBJ2-1
v_call: TRBV19
cdr3_aa: CASTGGTGKVHEQFF
cdr3_nt: TGTGCCAGTACGGGGGGGACAGGGAAGGTCCATGAGCAGTTCTTC

d_call: TRBD1
clone_size: many
j_call: TRBJ1-1
v_call: TRBV27
cdr3_aa: CANQTGGGNRDTEAFF
cdr3_nt: TGTGCCAACCAAACAGGGGGTGGAAACCGGGACACTGAAGCTTTCTTT

d_call: .
clone_size: few
j_call: TRBJ2-3
v_call: TRBV10-3
cdr3_aa: CAISEAGNTDTQYF
cdr3_nt: TGTGCCATCAGTGAGGCAGGGAACACAGATACGCAGTATTTT

d_call: .
clone_size: few
j_call: TRBJ1-2
v_call: TRBV19
cdr3_aa: CASRNNRVSYGYTF
cdr3_nt: TGTGCCAGTAGGAACAACAGGGTGAGCTATGGCTACACCTTC

d_call: TRBD2
clone_size: few
j_call: TRBJ2-2
v_call: TRBV29-1
cdr3_aa: CSVGSSGGTGELCF
cdr3_nt: TGCAGCGTGGGCAGCTCGGGAGGTACCGGGGAGCTGTGTTTT

d_call: TRBD2
clone_size: many
j_call: TRBJ2-1
v_call: TRBV6-1
cdr3_aa: CASSESGGLNEQFF
cdr3_nt: TGTGCCAGCAGTGAGTCGGGGGGGTTGAATGAGCAGTTCTTC

d_call: .
clone_size: .
j_call: TRBJ2-7
v_call: TRBV7-2
cdr3_aa: CASSLTFYEQYF
cdr3_nt: TGTGCCAGCAGCTTAACTTTCTACGAGCAGTACTTC

d_call: .
clone_size: few
j_call: TRBJ2-1
v_call: TRBV6-1
cdr3_aa: CASSFISSYNEQFF
cdr3_nt: TGTGCCAGCAGTTTCATCAGCTCCTACAATGAGCAGTTCTTC

d_call: .
clone_size: few
j_call: TRBJ2-7
v_call: TRBV28
cdr3_aa: CASSGTGSGVGEQYF
cdr3_nt: TGTGCCAGCAGCGGTACAGGGAGTGGAGTGGGCGAGCAGTACTTC

d_call: .
clone_size: many
j_call: TRBJ2-3
v_call: TRBV11-2
cdr3_aa: CASSLGSLSTDTQYF
cdr3_nt: TGTGCCAGCAGCTTAGGTTCGTTGAGCACAGATACGCAGTATTTT

d_call: .
clone_size: many
j_call: TRBJ1-3
v_call: TRBV11-2
cdr3_aa: CASSLARGKTGNTIYF
cdr3_nt: TGTGCCAGCAGCTTAGCGCGGGGAAAAACTGGAAACACCATATATTTT

d_call: .
clone_size: .
j_call: TRBJ2-5
v_call: TRBV5-4
cdr3_aa: CASSLWGGETQYF
cdr3_nt: TGTGCCAGCAGCTTATGGGGAGGAGAGACCCAGTACTTC

d_call: TRBD1
clone_size: few
j_call: TRBJ2-5
v_call: TRBV12-3/TRBV12-4
cdr3_aa: CASSNMMGQRETQYF
cdr3_nt: TGTGCCAGCAGCAACATGATGGGACAGAGAGAGACCCAGTACTTC

d_call: .
clone_size: .
j_call: TRBJ1-5
v_call: TRBV6-2/TRBV6-3
cdr3_aa: CASNLDRSNQPQHF
cdr3_nt: TGTGCCAGCAACCTAGACAGGAGCAATCAGCCCCAGCATTTT

d_call: TRBD1
clone_size: many
j_call: TRBJ1-2
v_call: TRBV28
cdr3_aa: CASSTGGAGYGYTF
cdr3_nt: TGTGCCAGCAGTACAGGGGGCGCAGGCTATGGCTACACCTTC

d_call: TRBD1
clone_size: many
j_call: TRBJ2-3
v_call: TRBV5-1
cdr3_aa: CASSPGQGSSTDTQYF
cdr3_nt: TGCGCCAGCAGCCCGGGACAGGGTTCTAGCACAGATACGCAGTATTTT

d_call: .
clone_size: many
j_call: TRBJ2-1
v_call: TRBV24-1
cdr3_aa: CATSDWGLAENNEQFF
cdr3_nt: TGTGCCACCAGTGATTGGGGGCTAGCGGAGAACAATGAGCAGTTCTTC